The 24 T cell receptor beta chains below all came from one sample that was sequenced in a study of blood T cell repertoires in COVID-19. TCRdb keeps only in-frame clones here, not all; method: immunoSEQ multiplex PCR. The sample shows some 180,000 clones, 80% to 90% of them seen only once. Specimen: peripheral blood. All receptors derive from a middle-aged woman with COVID-19, enrolled during active disease.

The chain uses TRBV5-4 and TRBJ1-1; 8 nucleotides align to TRBD1. J gave up 4 bases and V 2 bases, and 7 bases lay outside the gene matches. Germline-derived CDR1 and CDR2 are SGHNT and YYREEE (reference sequence). CDR3 size: 15 residues. This CDR3 reads CASSLSAGGLTEAFF. CDR3 nucleotides: TGTGCCAGCAGCTTATCCGCAGGGGGCCTCACTGAAGCTTTCTTT.

This clone appeared once. This chain connects TRBV7-9 to TRBJ1-5; the D is unclear. V lost 8 bases to trimming and J lost 0 bases, with 11 bases between them. In germline, CDR1 is SEHNR, CDR2 FQNEAQ (reference sequence). This CDR3 is built from 14 residues. CDR3 loop: CASSPSGSNQPQHF. CDR3 coding DNA: TGTGCCAGCTCCCCGAGCGGTAGCAATCAGCCCCAGCATTTT.

The V gene is TRBV11-2, the J gene TRBJ2-3; 8 nucleotides line up with TRBD2. CDR1 and CDR2 from the germline V gene are SGHAT and FQNNGV. The V gene end was trimmed by 7 bases and the J gene end by 0 bases; junction bases not matched to a gene: 9. The length of the CDR3 is 16 residues. CDR3 amino acids: CASKSGGITSTDTQYF. The CDR3 DNA is TGTGCCAGCAAGAGCGGGGGCATTACTAGCACAGATACGCAGTATTTT.

This clone occurred once. The chain uses TRBV5-5 and TRBJ2-7, with D possibly TRBD1 on 5 matching bases. V gave up 4 bases and J gave up 6 bases, with 14 bases separating them. Germline lookup yields CDR1 SGHKS and CDR2 YYEKEE (reference sequence). The CDR3 runs 13 residues. CDR3 bases: TGTGCCAGCAGCCTTGACTGGGGCGGCGAGCAGTACGTC. This encodes CASSLDWGGEQYV.

V and J are TRBV12-3 or TRBV12-4 and TRBJ2-1; no clear D gene. Trimming stripped 4 bases from V and 9 bases from J, with 7 bases between. The CDR3 runs 11 residues. CDR3 coding DNA: TGTGCCAGCAGTTCGAGAGGTGAGCAGTTCTTC. It translates to CASSSRGEQFF.

This clone turned up a few times. The CDR3 nucleotides read TGTGCCAGCTCACCCATTAAGCTAAATTCACCCCTCCACTTT. Residues: CASSPIKLNSPLHF. V usage is TRBV18 and J usage is TRBJ1-6; no clear D. V lost 3 bases, J lost 7 bases, and 10 bases lay in between. This CDR3 spans 14 amino acids. In germline, CDR1 is KGHSH, CDR2 LQKENI. Full variable domain (remainder filled in from reference TRBV18 and TRBJ1-6): NAGVMQNPRHLVRRRGQEARLRCSPMKGHSHVYWYRQLPEEGLKFMVYLQKENIIDESGMPKERFSAEFPKEGPSILRIQQVVRGDSAAYFCASSPIKLNSPLHFGNGTRLTVT.

The V and J genes are TRBV6-6 and TRBJ1-2; 7 nucleotides agree with TRBD1. The CDR3 contains 14 residues. Looked up from germline, CDR1 is MNHNY and CDR2 is SVGAGI (reference sequence). J gave up 4 bases and V 6 bases, and 8 bases lay outside the gene matches. The CDR3 is CASSPMGQPYGYTF. DNA for the CDR3: TGTGCCAGCAGCCCAATGGGACAGCCCTATGGCTACACCTTC.

This chain links TRBV5-1 with TRBJ1-5; D gene unclear. Deletions cut 4 bases from V and 4 bases from J, with 9 bases between. Per the germline V gene, CDR1 is SGHRS and CDR2 is YFSETQ. The CDR3 extends over 13 amino acids. CDR3 loop: CASSTAINQPQHF. The CDR3 DNA sequence: TGCGCCAGCAGCACCGCGATAAATCAGCCCCAGCATTTT.

The chain couples TRBV9 to TRBJ2-1; D is unclear. Trimming took 2 bases from V and 5 from J, leaving 5 bases between them. The germline gives CDR1 SGDLS, CDR2 YYNGEE. The CDR3 is made up of 12 amino acids. CDR3 DNA: TGTGCCAGCAGCGTTAATGACAATGAGCAGTTCTTC. Protein sequence: CASSVNDNEQFF.

The chain employs TRBV5-1 and TRBJ2-7, with TRBD1 matching 10 bases. The V gene end was trimmed by 4 bases and the J gene end by 2 bases; junction bases not matched to a gene: 6. CDR1 is SGHRS and CDR2 is YFSETQ in the germline V gene. The CDR3 totals 15 residues. The CDR3 loop is CASSLGQGGTYEQYF. CDR3 DNA: TGCGCCAGCAGCCTAGGACAGGGGGGCACCTACGAGCAGTACTTC. The variable domain in full, completed from reference TRBV5-1 and TRBJ2-7, reads KAGVTQTPRYLIKTRGQQVTLSCSPISGHRSVSWYQQTPGQGLQFLFEYFSETQRNKGNFPGRFSGRQFSNSRSEMNVSTLELGDSALYLCASSLGQGGTYEQYFGPGTRLTVT.

V usage is TRBV2 and J usage is TRBJ2-3; TRBD2 matches 12 bases. The trim removed 7 bases at V and 7 bases at J, leaving 6 bases unmatched. CDR3 length: 14 amino acids. Germline V CDR1 and CDR2: SNHLY, FYNNEI. The CDR3 here is CASNLAGGPNTQYF. In DNA form, the CDR3 reads TGTGCCAGCAATCTAGCGGGAGGGCCCAATACGCAGTATTTT.

The rearrangement uses TRBV9 and TRBJ2-3; 11 bases line up with TRBD2. The germline CDR1 and CDR2 sequences are SGDLS and YYNGEE. With V trimmed by 3 bases and J by 4 bases, 4 bases remained unmatched. The length of the CDR3 is 15 residues. The CDR3 is CASSDSGGAPDTQYF. CDR3 nucleotides: TGTGCCAGCAGCGATAGCGGGGGGGCCCCAGATACGCAGTATTTT.

This chain links TRBV6-5 with TRBJ2-2; 7 bases are shared with TRBD2. The germline V gene has CDR1 MNHEY and CDR2 SVGAGI. The CDR3 totals 15 residues. Germline trimming cut 6 bases from V and 7 bases from J; bases unmatched to any gene: 11. The DNA of the CDR3 is TGTGCCAGCAGGCCGGGACTACCAGATTACGGGGAGCTGTTTTTT. Its translation is CASRPGLPDYGELFF.

J is TRBJ1-1 and V is TRBV5-1, with 9 positions matching TRBD1. Germline lookup yields CDR1 SGHRS and CDR2 YFSETQ. J was trimmed by 4 bases and V by 4 bases; bases with no gene match: 8. This CDR3 is built from 15 residues. DNA of the CDR3: TGCGCCAGCAGCACCTGGGGACAGGGCGGCACTGAAGCTTTCTTT. This sequence encodes CASSTWGQGGTEAFF.

CDR3 region: CASTTGAVDTQYF. DNA of the CDR3: TGTGCCAGCACCACTGGGGCGGTGGATACGCAGTATTTT. The chain is built from TRBV6-5 and TRBJ2-3; possible D gene TRBD1, 5 bases. The CDR3 extends over 13 amino acids. V lost 7 bases to trimming and J lost 6 bases, with 14 bases between them. The germline V gene has CDR1 MNHEY and CDR2 SVGAGI.

The V call is TRBV6-1, the J call TRBJ2-7, with 10 bases matching TRBD2. Unmatched junction bases numbered 6, after V lost 0 bases and J lost 7 bases. Germline CDR1 reads MNHNS; CDR2 reads SASEGT. This CDR3 region has 15 residues. The CDR3: CASSEASGGIGEQYV. CDR3 sequence (DNA): TGTGCCAGCAGTGAAGCTAGCGGGGGGATTGGTGAGCAGTACGTC.

This chain joins TRBV5-1 and TRBJ1-4; 10 bases line up with TRBD1. Germline CDR1 is SGHRS and CDR2 is YFSETQ. After removal of 1 base from V and 0 bases from J, the junction contained 6 bases not matched to a gene. There are 18 residues in the CDR3. CDR3 nucleotides: TGCGCCAGCAGCTTGTTGGGACAGGGGTTTGCAACTAATGAAAAACTGTTTTTT. Amino acids: CASSLLGQGFATNEKLFF.

This chain uses TRBV3-1 (or the pseudogene TRBV3-2) with TRBJ2-4; TRBD1 might be the D (7 bases). Germline lookup yields CDR1 LGHDT and CDR2 YNNKEL (reference sequence). V was shortened by 9 bases and J by 1 base, with 22 bases between the two germline ends. The CDR3 sequence is 17 residues long. As DNA, the CDR3 is TGTGCCAGGAGGCAGGGGGGAAAAAAAGTGGCCAAAAACATTCAGTACTTC. Amino acids: CARRQGGKKVAKNIQYF.

V and J are TRBV27 and TRBJ1-5, with no clear D. There are 12 residues in the CDR3. Germline CDR1 and CDR2: MNHEY and SMNVEV (reference sequence). V was pared by 11 bases and J by 6 bases, with 14 bases between. CDR3: CASGEESQPQHF. CDR3 coding DNA: TGTGCCTCCGGCGAGGAATCTCAGCCCCAGCATTTT.

This clone was seen once. The V gene is TRBV7-9, the J gene TRBJ2-1; unclear D gene. The germline gives CDR1 SEHNR, CDR2 FQNEAQ (reference sequence). The CDR3 is made up of 15 amino acids. The ends were cut back, 5 bases at V and 0 bases at J, with 11 bases in the middle. The CDR3 loop reads CASSVTTNSYNEQFF. The CDR3 region has the DNA TGTGCCAGCAGCGTCACAACAAACTCCTACAATGAGCAGTTCTTC.

The V gene is TRBV29-1, the J gene TRBJ2-5; 7 nucleotides agree with TRBD1. Looked up from germline, CDR1 is SQVTM and CDR2 is ANQGSEA. The CDR3 covers 13 residues. Trimming at V came to 6 bases and at J to 5 bases, leaving 9 bases not matched to a gene. In nucleotides, the CDR3 is TGCAGCGTCGAGGACAGGACGGGGGAGACCCAGTACTTC. It codes for CSVEDRTGETQYF.

The rearrangement joins TRBV6-5 to TRBJ2-1, with TRBD2 matching over 8 bases. J gave up 3 bases and V 10 bases, and 8 bases lay outside the gene matches. The CDR3 totals 14 residues. The germline gives CDR1 MNHEY, CDR2 SVGAGI. CDR3 protein: CATIGLAFYNEQFF. The CDR3 bases are TGTGCCACCATCGGACTAGCCTTCTACAATGAGCAGTTCTTC.

This clone was counted at least ten times. The chain uses TRBV30 and TRBJ1-1; D is unresolved. Trimming removed 1 base at V and 5 bases at J, with 8 bases between. In germline, CDR1 is GTSNPN, CDR2 SVGIG (reference sequence). The CDR3 length is 12 residues. The CDR3 here is CAWSDRGTEAFF. The CDR3 coding sequence is TGTGCCTGGAGTGACCGAGGGACTGAAGCTTTCTTT.

The chain is built from TRBV5-1 and TRBJ2-7; possible D gene TRBD2, 6 bases. CDR1 and CDR2 (germline): SGHRS, YFSETQ. The CDR3 extends over 16 amino acids. V lost 0 bases and J 4 bases, leaving 17 bases between the germline ends. The CDR3 bases are TGCGCCAGCAGCTTGGCCTTCGGCGGGATCACGTACGAGCAGTACTTC. It is translated as CASSLAFGGITYEQYF. Using reference TRBV5-1 and TRBJ2-7 for the parts outside the CDR3, the full variable domain is KAGVTQTPRYLIKTRGQQVTLSCSPISGHRSVSWYQQTPGQGLQFLFEYFSETQRNKGNFPGRFSGRQFSNSRSEMNVSTLELGDSALYLCASSLAFGGITYEQYFGPGTRLTVT.